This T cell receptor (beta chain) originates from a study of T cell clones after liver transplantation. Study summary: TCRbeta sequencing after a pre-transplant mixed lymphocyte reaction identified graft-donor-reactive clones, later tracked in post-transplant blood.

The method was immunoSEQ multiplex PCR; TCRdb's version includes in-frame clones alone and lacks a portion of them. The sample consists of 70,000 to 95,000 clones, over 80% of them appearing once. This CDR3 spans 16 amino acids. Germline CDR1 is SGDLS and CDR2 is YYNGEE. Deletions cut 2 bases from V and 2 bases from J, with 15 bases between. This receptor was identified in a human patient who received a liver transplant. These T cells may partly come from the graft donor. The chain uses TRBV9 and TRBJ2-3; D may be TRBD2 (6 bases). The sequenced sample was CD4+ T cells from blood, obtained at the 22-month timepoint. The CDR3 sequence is CASSVLATKNTDTQYF. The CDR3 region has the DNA TGTGCCAGCAGCGTTCTAGCGACGAAAAACACAGATACGCAGTATTTT.